Listed below are T cell receptor beta chains from one sample, sequenced in a study of T cell repertoires in cytomegalovirus infection. For these TCRs, the target antigens are not known. Via MiXCR, TCRdb re-called the reads, giving one row per CDR3 protein. The table shows a few hundred thousand distinct CDR3 sequences, with about two fifths occurring only once. Sequenced here: cultured PBMCs, sampled from culture after CMV antigen stimulation. These receptors all come from a human donor in good health (CMV status not recorded). Some clones in this sample may be carry-over from other donors' samples. CDR3s include the opening cysteine and the closing phenylalanine or tryptophan. D genes are given only for firm matches. The size entry is marked missing in some rows and otherwise reads once, few, many or a size class.

D gene	clone size	V gene	J gene	CDR3 DNA	CDR3 protein
-	few	TRBV28	TRBJ2-1	TGTGCCAGCAGTTTCGACTCGCCCGAGACCTCGAAGGGGAATGAGCAGTTCTTC	CASSFDSPETSKGNEQFF
-	-	TRBV10-3	TRBJ2-6	TGTGCCATCAGTGTAAGATCCTCTGGGGCCAACGTCCTGACTTTC	CAISVRSSGANVLTF
TRBD2	-	TRBV7-9	TRBJ2-1	TGTGCCAGTCCAGGGAGGGGAGTGGCATACAATGAGCAGTTCTTC	CASPGRGVAYNEQFF
TRBD1	-	TRBV6-2/TRBV6-3	TRBJ1-3	TGTGCCAGCACCCGGGACAGGACACAGACTGGAAACACCATATATTTT	CASTRDRTQTGNTIYF
TRBD2	-	TRBV3-1	TRBJ2-1	TGTGCCAGCAGCCAAGATCTCATAGCGGGGGCCCGGGGATACAATGAGCAGTTCTTC	CASSQDLIAGARGYNEQFF
TRBD2	-	TRBV7-9	TRBJ2-7	TGTGCCAGCAGCCCGGGACTAGCGGGGGGAATGAGCTCCTACGAGCAGTACTTC	CASSPGLAGGMSSYEQYF
TRBD2	few	TRBV7-6	TRBJ2-5	TGTGCCAGCAGCCAAGCGGGGGGTGAAGAGACCCAGTACTTC	CASSQAGGEETQYF
-	few	TRBV7-2	TRBJ1-4	TGTGCCAGCAGCTTAAACAGGGCTGCAACTAATGAAAAACTGTTTTTT	CASSLNRAATNEKLFF
-	-	TRBV7-2	TRBJ2-7	TGTGCCAGCGGCTTAATAGGGCCTCCGAGCTCCTACGAGCAGTACTTC	CASGLIGPPSSYEQYF
-	few	TRBV7-8	TRBJ1-2	TGTGCCAGCAGCCTCGTTTCCGGGGCCGGCTACACCTTC	CASSLVSGAGYTF
TRBD2	few	TRBV4-1	TRBJ2-7	TGCGCCAGCAGCCAAGTTCAGGGGACTAGCGGGAGCTACGAGCAGTACTTC	CASSQVQGTSGSYEQYF
TRBD1	-	TRBV20-1	TRBJ2-7	TGCAGTGCTTCCCCCGGGACAGGTTCCTACGAGCAGTACTTC	CSASPGTGSYEQYF
TRBD2	-	TRBV12-5	TRBJ2-3	TGTGCTAGTGGGTCCGGGACTGCGGGAGTGACAGATACGCAGTATTTT	CASGSGTAGVTDTQYF
-	-	TRBV19	TRBJ2-2	TGTGCCAGTAGGTACGGAGGGACCGGGGAGCTGTTTTTT	CASRYGGTGELFF
-	-	TRBV6-2/TRBV6-3	TRBJ2-7	TGTGCCAGCAGCTTTTCCACCAACCAGTACTTC	CASSFSTNQYF
TRBD1	-	TRBV20-1	TRBJ2-7	TGCAGTGCTCTGGGACAGGTGATGTACGAGCAGTACTTC	CSALGQVMYEQYF
-	-	TRBV7-2	TRBJ1-3	TGTGCCAGCAGCTTCAGGAGCGGCGGAAACACCATATATTTT	CASSFRSGGNTIYF
TRBD2	few	TRBV7-8	TRBJ2-1	TGTGCCAGCAGCTTGTTGGGCCCGCGGGGGGACTACAATGAGCAGTTCTTC	CASSLLGPRGDYNEQFF
TRBD1	-	TRBV28	TRBJ2-7	TGTGCCAGCAGTCTGGTGGGACAGGGGTACAATGAGCAGTACTTC	CASSLVGQGYNEQYF
TRBD2	-	TRBV7-2	TRBJ2-5	TGTGCCAGCAGCTTAGTTAGCGGGGGAGTAGGTGGTGAGACCCAGTACTTC	CASSLVSGGVGGETQYF
-	few	TRBV7-2	TRBJ2-7	TGTGCCAGCAGCCACCGGACCGCCTACGAGCAGTACTTC	CASSHRTAYEQYF
-	many	TRBV7-9	TRBJ2-1	TGTGCCAGCAGTCGCCGGGACACGACCTACAATGAGCAGTTCTTC	CASSRRDTTYNEQFF
-	few	TRBV7-2	TRBJ2-3	TGTGCCAGCAGCTTAGATGCGAACACAGATACGCAGTATTTT	CASSLDANTDTQYF